The T cell receptor (beta chain) under discussion was sequenced for a study of blood T cell repertoires in COVID-19. In the study overall: Sites in the United States, Italy and Spain provided acute and convalescent COVID-19 samples.

The ends lost 9 bases at V and 4 bases at J; junction bases unmatched: 7. Germline lookup yields CDR1 LGHDT and CDR2 YNNKEL (reference sequence). This CDR3 has 13 residues. Produced via immunoSEQ multiplex PCR; TCRdb's table is partial and in-frame only. The profile covers over 200,000 clones, with approximately 86% appearing a single time and over 0.55% taken by the ten largest. This clonotype was sampled from a human donor in a cohort sampled during active COVID-19. V gene TRBV3-1 (or the pseudogene TRBV3-2) combines with J gene TRBJ2-7; 9 bases align to TRBD1. The sample consisted of peripheral blood. In nucleotides, the CDR3 is TGTGCCAGTGCGGGACAGGGAGCTTACGAGCAGTACTTC. It yields the protein CASAGQGAYEQYF.